Following are 28 T cell receptor beta chains from one sample sequenced in a study of blood T cell repertoires in COVID-19. Profiling relied on immunoSEQ multiplex PCR, and the TCRdb table lists in-frame clones only, not all of them. Of about 190,000 clones in the sample, around 90% are singletons; the top ten hold around 4.8%. The sequenced sample consisted of peripheral blood. These receptors were obtained from a human donor in a cohort sampled during active COVID-19.

The chain uses TRBV20-1 and TRBJ1-1; D not certain. The CDR3 is made up of 11 amino acids. The germline V gene encodes CDR1 DFQATT and CDR2 SNEGSKA (reference sequence). The V gene lost 3 bases and the J gene lost 4 bases, with 6 bases spanning the gap. DNA of the CDR3: TGCAGTGCTAGTTTCGGCACTGAAGCTTTCTTT. As protein: CSASFGTEAFF.

This sequence joins TRBV6-2 or TRBV6-3 and TRBJ2-2; 11 nucleotides align to TRBD2. The CDR3 sequence is 18 residues long. With V trimmed by 2 bases and J by 3 bases, 8 bases remained unmatched. Per germline, CDR1 MNHEY and CDR2 SVGEGT. The CDR3 reads CASSYPTSGVWYTGELFF. For the CDR3, the DNA is TGTGCCAGCAGTTACCCGACTAGCGGGGTGTGGTACACCGGGGAGCTGTTTTTT.

The J gene is TRBJ1-6, the V gene TRBV18, with TRBD1 as a possible D gene (6 bases). V dropped 0 bases and J dropped 6 bases, with 12 bases sitting between them. The CDR3 extends over 16 amino acids. Germline CDR1 is KGHSH and CDR2 is LQKENI. The CDR3 here is CASSPPGRGGNSPLHF. The CDR3 nucleotides read TGTGCCAGCTCACCACCGGGGCGAGGGGGTAATTCACCCCTCCACTTT.

This chain joins TRBV6-6 and TRBJ2-1, with 10 bases matching TRBD2. V gave up 6 bases and J gave up 12 bases; unmatched junction bases: 14. Germline CDR1 and CDR2: MNHNY and SVGAGI (reference sequence). The CDR3 consists of 15 residues. The CDR3 spells CASRGFGTSGMGQFF. The CDR3 DNA reads TGTGCCAGCAGAGGTTTCGGCACTAGCGGGATGGGGCAGTTCTTC.

This chain joins TRBV7-2 and TRBJ1-4, with 9 bases matching TRBD1. In germline, CDR1 is SGHTA, CDR2 FQGNSA. This CDR3 has 16 residues. The V segment lost 0 bases and the J segment 5 bases; nucleotides outside the gene matches: 4. In DNA, the CDR3 is TGTGCCAGCAGCTTAGCGGTGGGACAGGGCAATGAAAAACTGTTTTTT. It encodes CASSLAVGQGNEKLFF.

This clone is a singleton in its sample. The V call is TRBV14, the J call TRBJ2-3; D possibly corresponds to TRBD2 (5 bases). Germline V gene lookup returns CDR1 SGHDN and CDR2 FVKESK. With 1 base removed from V and 4 bases from J, the gap between germline ends came to 12 bases. The CDR3 runs 15 residues. The CDR3 region is CASSQGELRADTQYF. CDR3 in DNA: TGTGCCAGCAGCCAAGGGGAGCTTCGCGCAGATACGCAGTATTTT.

This clone was counted a single time. V is TRBV15 and J is TRBJ2-1; tentative D call: TRBD2 (6 bases). The CDR3 runs 13 residues. CDR1 is LNHNV, CDR2 YYDKDF, per germline (reference sequence). The germline V and J ends were trimmed by 5 bases and 10 bases, with 15 bases remaining between them. As DNA, the CDR3 is TGTGCCACCAGCCCAAGCACGGGGAGGGAGCAGTTCTTC. Protein product: CATSPSTGREQFF.

The chain employs TRBV19 and TRBJ2-2, with 9 bases lining up with TRBD2. The J segment lost 5 bases and the V segment lost 6 bases, leaving 7 bases of the junction unmatched. Germline-derived CDR1 and CDR2 are LNHDA and SQIVND (reference sequence). The CDR3 has 15 residues. The CDR3 loop is CASRESSGGTGELFF. DNA for the CDR3: TGTGCCAGTAGAGAGAGTAGCGGGGGAACCGGGGAGCTGTTTTTT.

The gene calls are TRBV11-2 and TRBJ2-1; 9 bases match TRBD2. Germline CDR1 and CDR2: SGHAT and FQNNGV. CDR3 length: 15 residues. J lost 10 bases, V lost 5 bases, and 12 bases had no gene match. CDR3 bases: TGTGCCAGCAGCCGAGAGGGACTAGCATCGCGAGAGCAGTTCTTC. Amino acid sequence: CASSREGLASREQFF. Based on the CDR3 plus reference TRBV11-2 and TRBJ2-1, the full variable domain is EAGVAQSPRYKIIEKRQSVAFWCNPISGHATLYWYQQILGQGPKLLIQFQNNGVVDDSQLPKDRFSAERLKGVDSTLKIQPAKLEDSAVYLCASSREGLASREQFFGPGTRLTVL.

The chain is built from TRBV6-5 and TRBJ1-2, with 8 positions matching TRBD1. The V segment lost 6 bases and the J segment 4 bases; nucleotides outside the gene matches: 7. From germline, CDR1 is MNHEY and CDR2 SVGAGI. The CDR3 contains 14 residues. CDR3 in amino acids: CASRVDRGAYGYTF. For the CDR3, the DNA is TGTGCCAGCAGAGTTGACAGGGGCGCCTATGGCTACACCTTC.

The genes are TRBV15 and TRBJ2-1; 9 bases are shared with TRBD2. Germline assignment: CDR1 LNHNV and CDR2 YYDKDF (reference sequence). The CDR3 extends over 15 amino acids. Trimming at V came to 1 base and at J to 8 bases, leaving 6 bases not matched to a gene. Written as DNA, the CDR3 is TGTGCCACCAGCAGAGGGGGGGCGGGAGGGGATGAGCAGTTCTTC. It codes for CATSRGGAGGDEQFF.

This clone has only a few counts. The chain has TRBV29-1 and TRBJ1-1; tentative D call: TRBD1 (5 bases). The CDR3 contains 14 residues. Trimming took 6 bases from V and 0 from J, leaving 14 bases between them. Germline CDR1 SQVTM, CDR2 ANQGSEA. Written as DNA, the CDR3 is TGCAGCGTCCGACCCCAGGGTATGAACACTGAAGCTTTCTTT. Translation gives CSVRPQGMNTEAFF.

V is TRBV6-2 or TRBV6-3 and J is TRBJ2-2; D not resolved. Germline lookup yields CDR1 MNHEY and CDR2 SVGEGT. Trimming cost V 3 bases and J 5 bases, with 7 bases left between them. The CDR3 is 13 amino acids. DNA for the CDR3: TGTGCCAGCAGTTATTACAGTACCGGGGAGCTGTTTTTT. This encodes CASSYYSTGELFF.

In its sample, this clone was seen a few times. The chain recombines TRBV6-5 with TRBJ2-5; D possibly corresponds to TRBD2 (5 bases). The CDR3 contains 12 residues. In germline, CDR1 is MNHEY, CDR2 SVGAGI. The V and J ends lost 7 bases and 5 bases respectively, with 11 bases between them. The CDR3 spells CASKRLGETQYF. CDR3 coding DNA: TGTGCCAGCAAGCGGTTAGGGGAGACCCAGTACTTC.

CDR3 DNA sequence: TGTGCCAGCAGCTTGGTACCGGGACAGGGGGCTTACGAGCAGTACTTC. It yields the protein CASSLVPGQGAYEQYF. The chain carries TRBV5-5 and TRBJ2-7, with TRBD1 matching 12 bases. The CDR3 has 16 residues. V shed 0 bases, J shed 4 bases, and the junction held 5 bases outside the gene matches. The germline gives CDR1 SGHKS, CDR2 YYEKEE (reference sequence).

The genes are TRBV25-1 and TRBJ1-5; D not certain. From germline, CDR1 is MGHDK and CDR2 SYGVNS. This CDR3 is 15 amino acids long. V dropped 1 base and J dropped 2 bases, with 9 bases sitting between them. CDR3 sequence reads: CASSESGFGNQPQHF. CDR3 bases: TGTGCCAGCAGTGAATCCGGGTTTGGCAATCAGCCCCAGCATTTT. The variable domain in full, with the rest retrieved from reference TRBV25-1 and TRBJ1-5, is EADIYQTPRYLVIGTGKKITLECSQTMGHDKMYWYQQDPGMELHLIHYSYGVNSTEKGDLSSESTVSRIRTEHFPLTLESARPSHTSQYLCASSESGFGNQPQHFGDGTRLSIL.

The chain combines TRBV4-3 with TRBJ1-5; D might be TRBD1 (6 bases). Trimming removed 3 bases from V and 10 bases from J, with 13 bases in between. Germline loops: CDR1 LGHNA, CDR2 YSLEER. CDR3 length: 13 residues. The CDR3 nucleotides read TGCGCCAGCAGCCAGGATTCGGGGGGCCCCCAGCATTTT. Encoded protein: CASSQDSGGPQHF.

CDR3 nucleotides: TGTGCCAGCTCCACCGGGACAGGGAAAAGTGGCTACACCTTC. Translation gives CASSTGTGKSGYTF. The chain recombines TRBV18 with TRBJ1-2, with 9 bases aligning to TRBD1. The CDR3 sequence is 14 residues long. Losses at the gene ends were 6 bases for V and 7 bases for J; bases not matched to a gene: 9. Per the germline V gene, CDR1 is KGHSH and CDR2 is LQKENI. The complete variable domain, with remaining parts taken from reference TRBV18 and TRBJ1-2, reads NAGVMQNPRHLVRRRGQEARLRCSPMKGHSHVYWYRQLPEEGLKFMVYLQKENIIDESGMPKERFSAEFPKEGPSILRIQQVVRGDSAAYFCASSTGTGKSGYTFGSGTRLTVV.

The rearrangement uses TRBV19 and TRBJ2-1; TRBD1 aligns across 9 bases. This CDR3 is built from 15 residues. V lost 4 bases to trimming and J lost 10 bases; unmatched junction nucleotides: 11. Looked up from germline, CDR1 is LNHDA and CDR2 is SQIVND (reference sequence). CDR3 region: CASSTRTGVIGEQFF. CDR3 coding DNA: TGTGCCAGTAGTACAAGGACAGGGGTAATTGGCGAGCAGTTCTTC.

This chain uses TRBV6-5 with TRBJ1-1; D may be TRBD1 (5 bases). V was clipped by 7 bases and J by 1 base, with 10 bases between them. Germline CDR1 and CDR2: MNHEY and SVGAGI. The length of the CDR3 is 13 residues. This CDR3 reads CASNVRENTEAFF. The CDR3 DNA follows: TGTGCCAGCAACGTCAGGGAGAACACTGAAGCTTTCTTT.

The rearrangement joins TRBV6-2 or TRBV6-3 to TRBJ2-5; D possibly corresponds to TRBD2 (6 bases). In germline, CDR1 is MNHEY, CDR2 SVGEGT. Deletions cut 7 bases from V and 5 bases from J, with 17 bases between. The CDR3 totals 14 residues. The CDR3 DNA reads as TGTGCCAGCACCCCTTCCGGGAGCCCCGAGACCCAGTACTTC. It codes for CASTPSGSPETQYF.

This rearrangement joins TRBV7-2 to TRBJ2-7; TRBD1 aligns across 10 bases. CDR1 and CDR2 (germline): SGHTA, FQGNSA. The CDR3 is 15 residues long. Trimming took 5 bases from V and 2 from J; bases not matched to a gene: 6. The CDR3 sequence is CASSLGQGVPYEQYF. As DNA, the CDR3 is TGTGCCAGCAGCCTCGGACAGGGGGTCCCCTACGAGCAGTACTTC.

This clone was detected once. The rearrangement uses TRBV10-3 and TRBJ2-2; 7 nucleotides line up with TRBD2. The germline gives CDR1 ENHRY, CDR2 SYGVKD. J gave up 2 bases and V 7 bases, and 4 bases lay outside the gene matches. CDR3 length equals 14 residues. CDR3 amino acids: CAITPGLNTGELFF. Written as DNA, the CDR3 is TGTGCCATCACCCCGGGACTAAACACCGGGGAGCTGTTTTTT.

This clone showed up just once. This chain uses TRBV6-2 or TRBV6-3 with TRBJ2-3; TRBD2 might be the D (6 bases). The V end was cut by 2 bases, the J end by 1 base, with 7 bases between. Germline values: CDR1 MNHEY, CDR2 SVGEGT. This CDR3 has 14 amino acids. DNA of the CDR3: TGTGCCAGCAGTTACGGCGGGGGCACAGATACGCAGTATTTT. It translates to CASSYGGGTDTQYF.

J is TRBJ1-2 and V is TRBV6-5; D unclear. Germline V gives CDR1 MNHEY, CDR2 SVGAGI. The V gene lost 0 bases and the J gene lost 4 bases, with 9 bases spanning the gap. CDR3 size: 14 residues. CDR3 region: CASSYSEGIYGYTF. Here the CDR3 DNA reads TGTGCCAGCAGTTACTCTGAGGGAATCTATGGCTACACCTTC.

This chain connects TRBV6-5 to TRBJ2-7, with a tentative D call TRBD2 (6 bases). Germline V CDR1 and CDR2: MNHEY, SVGAGI. Between the trimmed V and J ends, which lost 4 bases and 8 bases, there was a span of 21 bases. This CDR3 has 15 amino acids. The DNA for the CDR3 is TGTGCCAGCAGTTTGACGCCGGGACTTCGAGCGCAGCAGTACTTC. It is translated as CASSLTPGLRAQQYF.

The chain is built from TRBV5-1 and TRBJ1-5; 8 nucleotides match TRBD1. The CDR3 has 15 amino acids. V shed 0 bases and J 6 bases; nucleotides not matched to a gene: 5. Germline lookup yields CDR1 SGHRS and CDR2 YFSETQ. CDR3 sequence reads: CASSLDQGASQPQHF. For the CDR3, the DNA is TGCGCCAGCAGCTTGGATCAGGGGGCAAGTCAGCCCCAGCATTTT. Full variable domain (outside the CDR3, taken from reference TRBV5-1 and TRBJ1-5): KAGVTQTPRYLIKTRGQQVTLSCSPISGHRSVSWYQQTPGQGLQFLFEYFSETQRNKGNFPGRFSGRQFSNSRSEMNVSTLELGDSALYLCASSLDQGASQPQHFGDGTRLSIL.

V usage is TRBV30 and J usage is TRBJ1-2; D might be TRBD1 (6 bases). Germline V gives CDR1 GTSNPN, CDR2 SVGIG (reference sequence). CDR3 size: 13 residues. Trimming took off 3 bases at V and 3 bases at J, with 11 bases between the two ends. The CDR3 is CAWRGTGYYGYTF. As DNA, the CDR3 is TGTGCCTGGAGGGGTACAGGGTACTATGGCTACACCTTC.